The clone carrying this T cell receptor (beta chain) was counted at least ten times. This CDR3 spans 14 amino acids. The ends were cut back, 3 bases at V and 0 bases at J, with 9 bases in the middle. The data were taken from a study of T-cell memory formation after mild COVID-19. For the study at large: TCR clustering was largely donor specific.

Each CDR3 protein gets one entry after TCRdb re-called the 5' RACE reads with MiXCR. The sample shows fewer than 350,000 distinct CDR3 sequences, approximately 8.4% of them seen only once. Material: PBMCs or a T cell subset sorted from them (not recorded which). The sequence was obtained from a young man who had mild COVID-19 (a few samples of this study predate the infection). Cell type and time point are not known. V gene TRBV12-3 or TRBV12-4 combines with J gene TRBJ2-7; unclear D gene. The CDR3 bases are TGTGCCAGCAGTTTGACTTCCGCCTCCTACGAGCAGTACTTC. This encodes CASSLTSASYEQYF.